These 8 T cell receptor beta chains were sequenced from one sample in a study of shared clonotypes between healthy human individuals. Sequencing was performed with immunoSEQ multiplex PCR; in TCRdb, only in-frame clones are kept and a portion is missing. The sample yields roughly 2.5 million clones, approximately 92% seen once. The sequenced sample was naive CD4+ T cells sorted from blood. Regarding subset: CD45RA+ positively selected. The origin of the receptors is a man between 18 and 29 years old in good health.

The CDR3 nucleotides read TGCGCCAGCAGCCAAGATCGGTGGACTAGCGGCTCCACCGGGGAGCTGTTTTTT. It yields the protein CASSQDRWTSGSTGELFF. V is TRBV4-1 and J is TRBJ2-2, with 10 bases fitting TRBD2. The CDR3 has 18 residues. CDR1 MGHRA and CDR2 YSYEKL come from the germline V gene. V dropped 0 bases and J dropped 4; count of bases not matched to a gene: 8.

The genes are TRBV2 and TRBJ1-5; D is perhaps TRBD1 (5 bases). V was cut by 4 bases and J by 6 bases, with 13 bases left in between. Germline V gene lookup returns CDR1 SNHLY and CDR2 FYNNEI. This CDR3 spans 14 amino acids. CDR3 amino acids: CASSAGFLGQPQHF. The CDR3 region has the DNA TGTGCCAGCAGTGCAGGGTTCTTGGGTCAGCCCCAGCATTTT.

This clone appeared once. This chain joins TRBV6-1 and TRBJ1-5; 7 positions agree with TRBD1. Germline loops: CDR1 MNHNS, CDR2 SASEGT. With V trimmed by 8 bases and J by 2 bases, 9 bases remained unmatched. The CDR3 sequence is 15 residues long. The CDR3 bases are TGTGCCAGCGGTATACAGGGGACTGGCAATCAGCCCCAGCATTTT. Translated, it gives CASGIQGTGNQPQHF.

The rearrangement uses TRBV6-4 and TRBJ1-1; TRBD1 aligns across 12 bases. Germline CDR1 and CDR2: MRHNA and SNTAGT. V shed 5 bases, J shed 5 bases, and the junction held 6 bases outside the gene matches. This CDR3 is 15 amino acids long. CDR3 DNA: TGTGCCAGCAGTCCCGGGACAGGGGGCTCTACTGAAGCTTTCTTT. It yields the protein CASSPGTGGSTEAFF.

The chain couples TRBV5-6 to TRBJ1-1; no definite D call. Looked up from germline, CDR1 is SGHDT and CDR2 is YYEEEE. Trimming removed 0 bases at V and 6 bases at J, with 18 bases between. CDR3 length: 16 residues. The CDR3 DNA follows: TGTGCCAGCAGCTTGGGTCTTGGGCCAACGGAATCTGAAGCTTTCTTT. Its protein product is CASSLGLGPTESEAFF. Looking up the rest from reference TRBV5-6 and TRBJ1-1 gives the full variable domain: DAGVTQSPTHLIKTRGQQVTLRCSPKSGHDTVSWYQQALGQGPQFIFQYYEEEERQRGNFPDRFSGHQFPNYSSELNVNALLLGDSALYLCASSLGLGPTESEAFFGQGTRLTVV.

The genes are TRBV6-1 and TRBJ1-4; 9 nucleotides match TRBD1. V lost 6 bases to trimming and J lost 4 bases; unmatched junction nucleotides: 3. CDR1 is MNHNS, CDR2 SASEGT, per germline. The CDR3 extends over 14 amino acids. The CDR3 nucleotides are TGTGCCAGCAGAGGGACAGGGTTTAATGAAAAACTGTTTTTT. Translation: CASRGTGFNEKLFF.

V usage is TRBV28 and J usage is TRBJ2-3, with 13 positions matching TRBD2. V trimming: 5 bases; J trimming: 3 bases; junction bases outside the gene matches: 8. The CDR3 sequence is 17 residues long. Germline values: CDR1 MDHEN, CDR2 SYDVKM. CDR3 sequence reads: CASSPPGLAGVTDTQYF. CDR3 DNA sequence: TGTGCCAGCAGTCCTCCTGGACTAGCGGGGGTTACAGATACGCAGTATTTT.

In regard to this clone: Other nucleotide sequences in the sample specify the same CDR3. The chain is built from TRBV18 and TRBJ2-7; 11 bases line up with TRBD2. Germline values: CDR1 KGHSH, CDR2 LQKENI. This CDR3 is 15 amino acids long. V lost 3 bases and J lost 4; bases outside the gene matches: 5. For the CDR3, the DNA is TGTGCCAGCTCACCTCCGGGACTAGCGGATTACGAGCAGTACTTC. Protein sequence: CASSPPGLADYEQYF.